The T cell receptor beta chain under discussion was sequenced for a study of T cell responses to AZD1222 COVID-19 vaccine. Notes on the study in general: Every sample of the repertoires postdated the peak T cell response. The number of AZD1222 recipients seropositive at baseline was only five to seven.

Turning to this clone: The antigen is undetermined.

V was pared by 5 bases and J by 0 bases, with 3 bases of the junction left unmatched. The CDR3 runs 15 residues. Germline V gene sequence: CDR1 SGHTA, CDR2 FQGTGA. TCRdb's table, derived via immunoSEQ multiplex PCR, lists solely in-frame clones and lacks some. The sample contains approximately 150,000 clones, approximately 90% of which appear only once. The sample here was peripheral blood, taken 28 days after the second AZD1222 dose. This clonotype originated in an adult who received the AZD1222 COVID-19 vaccine. V is TRBV7-3 and J is TRBJ2-1, with 8 positions matching TRBD2. This CDR3 reads CASSPAGASYNEQFF. The CDR3 coding sequence is TGTGCCAGCAGCCCAGCGGGGGCCTCCTACAATGAGCAGTTCTTC.